This T cell receptor (beta chain) derives from a study of OX40 agonist ivuxolimab in advanced cancers. TCRdb's table, derived via immunoSEQ multiplex PCR, lists solely in-frame clones and lacks some. The sample contains under 100,000 clones, over 70% of which appear only once. The V and J ends lost 4 bases and 5 bases, in that order; junction bases with no gene match: 9. The V gene's germline CDR1 is SGHDN and CDR2 FVKESK. The CDR3 length is 15 residues. The receptor's source is an adult with an advanced solid tumor such as melanoma, head and neck, liver or kidney cancer. The rearrangement joins TRBV14 to TRBJ1-1; 8 bases are shared with TRBD1. Sequenced here: CD4+ or CD8+ T cells sorted from blood, sampled in a trial of the OX40 agonist ivuxolimab. The CDR3 here is CASSRIRTGWTEAFF. The CDR3 coding sequence is TGTGCCAGCAGCCGGATTAGGACAGGGTGGACTGAAGCTTTCTTT.